This T cell receptor (beta chain) was retrieved from a study of beta chain features in type 1 diabetes. Study-wide points: Shorter TCRB CDR3s, moderately but significantly so, marked every one of the four CD4+ subsets in Type 1 diabetes patients.

The purity of all sorted populations exceeded 95%. Reverse transcription of all isolated RNA meant that expressed TCRB transcripts were sequenced. Naive, central memory and regulatory T cell samples averaged about 3.5 million reads. Using immunoSEQ multiplex PCR, the repertoire was profiled, and TCRdb retains in-frame clones only, with some absent. Of about 360,000 clones listed, roughly 12% are singletons. Looked up from germline, CDR1 is SGHRS and CDR2 is YFSETQ. Trimming cost V 0 bases and J 4 bases; bases outside gene matches: 6. The CDR3 extends over 15 amino acids. About this clone itself: As yet, its antigen is unknown.

This receptor was obtained from a woman aged 18-29 years with type 1 diabetes. The chain links TRBV5-1 to TRBJ1-2; 7 bases line up with TRBD1. The specimen was naive CD4+ T cells from blood. The CDR3 nucleotides read TGCGCCAGCAGCTTGGAATTCGGGACAGCCTATGGCTACACCTTC. It encodes CASSLEFGTAYGYTF.